Sequencing of this T cell receptor (beta chain) was carried out in a study of blood T cell repertoires in COVID-19. Whole-study context: Sources were T cells, B-cell-depleted T cells, or PBMCs; the material itself was cDNA or gDNA.

The CDR3 is made up of 15 amino acids. From germline, CDR1 is MNHNY and CDR2 SVGAGI (reference sequence). With 0 bases removed from V and 7 bases from J, the gap between germline ends came to 16 bases. Seattle cases were enrolled at active infection and followed longitudinally. Authors' data handling: Cell counts per sample came from amplifying reference gene primers. The method was immunoSEQ multiplex PCR; TCRdb's version includes in-frame clones alone and lacks a portion of them. The D gene and trimming were derived from the DNA, and the V and J assignments and clone size from that table. The sample shows roughly 200,000 clones, more than 80% of them seen only once.

V gene TRBV6-6 combines with J gene TRBJ2-7; tentatively, D is TRBD2 (6 bases). Sequenced input: peripheral blood. The TCR comes from an elderly woman with COVID-19, enrolled during active disease. CDR3 bases: TGTGCCAGCAGTTACTCCGGAGGGCTAGCTGAGGAGCAGTACTTC. It yields the protein CASSYSGGLAEEQYF.